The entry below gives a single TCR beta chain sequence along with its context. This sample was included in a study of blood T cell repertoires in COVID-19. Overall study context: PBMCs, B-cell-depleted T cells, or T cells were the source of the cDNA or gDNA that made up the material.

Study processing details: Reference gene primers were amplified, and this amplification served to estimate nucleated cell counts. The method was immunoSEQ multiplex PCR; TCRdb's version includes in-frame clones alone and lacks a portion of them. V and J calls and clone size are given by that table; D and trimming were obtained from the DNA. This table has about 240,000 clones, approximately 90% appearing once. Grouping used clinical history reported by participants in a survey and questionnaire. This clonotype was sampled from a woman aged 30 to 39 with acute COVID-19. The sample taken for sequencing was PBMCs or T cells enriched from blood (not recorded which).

This chain's CDR3 is CASSLGDRGSGEQFF. CDR3 DNA: TGTGCCAGCAGCTTAGGTGACAGGGGATCCGGTGAGCAGTTCTTC. The chain recombines TRBV5-4 with TRBJ2-1; 8 positions agree with TRBD1. The length of the CDR3 is 15 residues. V shed 2 bases, J shed 9 bases, and the junction held 10 bases outside the gene matches. From germline, CDR1 is SGHNT and CDR2 YYREEE (reference sequence). Full variable domain (remainder filled in from reference TRBV5-4 and TRBJ2-1): ETGVTQSPTHLIKTRGQQVTLRCSSQSGHNTVSWYQQALGQGPQFIFQYYREEENGRGNFPPRFSGLQFPNYSSELNVNALELDDSALYLCASSLGDRGSGEQFFGPGTRLTVL.